This T cell receptor (beta chain) appears in the sequencing data of a study of T cell repertoires in cytomegalovirus infection. For this clonotype: The junction and the germline gene differ at one end; a read error may be behind it.

CDR3 size: 13 residues. Germline loops: CDR1 SGHAT, CDR2 FQNNGV. In TCRdb, the reads were re-called with MiXCR into one record per CDR3 protein. The sample consists of approximately 500,000 distinct CDR3 sequences, about 25% of them appearing once. This TCR was sampled from a human donor in good health (CMV status not recorded). Some clones in this sample may be carry-over from other donors' samples. Sequencing was done on a sample of PBMCs. This sequence joins TRBV11-2 and TRBJ1-2; the match to TRBD1 covers 8 bases. CDR3 amino acids: CASSIDRGNGYTF. The CDR3 DNA is TGTGCCAGCAGCATAGACAGGGGCAATGGCTACACCTTC.